This TCR beta chain appears in the sequencing data of a study of T cell repertoires in cytomegalovirus infection. Study overall: Evidence of both CMV infection and a matching HLA type came from public TCR beta signatures.

TCRdb analysed the reads with MiXCR anew, one entry per CDR3 protein. The table shows hundreds of thousands of distinct CDR3 sequences, with less than 25% occurring only once. Study-wide results and caveats: Ex vivo, HLA-C-restricted CMV-specific TCR beta clonotypes prevailed over the rest of the response. CMV carriers with the relevant HLA were identified by cumulative public TCR beta family frequency.

As concerns this clonotype: Its antigen is undetermined.

V was pared by 5 bases and J by 8 bases, with 9 bases of the junction left unmatched. CDR3 size: 15 residues. Germline lookup yields CDR1 SGHVS and CDR2 FQNEAQ. J is TRBJ2-1 and V is TRBV7-8; 10 bases map to TRBD2. Sequences were obtained from CD8+ T cells from PBMCs. The TCR was taken from a human donor in good health (CMV status not recorded). Some clones in this sample may be carry-over from other donors' samples. The CDR3 DNA reads as TGTGCCAGCAGCGCGAAGCGGGGGGGCGTAGATGAGCAGTTCTTC. This gives the protein CASSAKRGGVDEQFF.